The 21 T cell receptor beta chains below all came from one sample that was sequenced in a study of T cells after yellow fever vaccination. A single record per CDR3 protein comes from TCRdb applying MiXCR to the 5' RACE reads. The sample lists around 590,000 distinct CDR3 sequences, more than 9% occurring once. The sequences come from PBMCs, collected on the day of the yellow fever booster vaccination. These TCRs come from a man aged 25 to 40 who received the YFV17D yellow fever vaccine.

The chain couples TRBV19 to TRBJ2-1; D possibly corresponds to TRBD2 (5 bases). The CDR3 extends over 12 amino acids. Trimming took 5 bases from V and 9 from J, leaving 11 bases between them. The germline CDR1 and CDR2 sequences are LNHDA and SQIVND (reference sequence). The DNA for the CDR3 is TGTGCCAGTAGTCCGGGGATCGCTGAGCAGTTCTTC. Translated, it gives CASSPGIAEQFF.

The chain recombines TRBV4-3 with TRBJ2-7; D is uncertain. V was pared by 0 bases and J by 2 bases, with 8 bases between. Germline V gene data show CDR1 as LGHNA and CDR2 as YSLEER. The length of the CDR3 is 14 residues. CDR3 sequence (DNA): TGCGCCAGCAGCCAAGATTTAGCCCCCTACGAGCAGTACTTC. Its translation is CASSQDLAPYEQYF.

This clonotype appeared a few times. V gene TRBV20-1 combines with J gene TRBJ1-2; TRBD1 might be the D (5 bases). The CDR3 contains 14 residues. Germline CDR1 DFQATT, CDR2 SNEGSKA (reference sequence). V was shortened by 6 bases and J by 8 bases, with 22 bases between the two germline ends. The CDR3 is CSAHDRDGLRGYTF. CDR3 DNA: TGCAGTGCCCATGACCGGGACGGGCTGAGGGGCTACACCTTC.

The chain recombines TRBV20-1 with TRBJ1-2; D not certain. The CDR3 runs 10 residues. The V and J ends lost 7 bases and 8 bases respectively, with 11 bases between them. Germline V lookup: CDR1 DFQATT, CDR2 SNEGSKA (reference sequence). Written as DNA, the CDR3 is TGCAGTGTTAGGGCGTACGGCTACACCTTC. Translating gives CSVRAYGYTF.

This clonotype was detected only a few times. The chain carries TRBV29-1 and TRBJ1-2, with TRBD1 as a possible D gene (5 bases). This CDR3 is built from 13 residues. The V and J ends lost 6 bases and 2 bases respectively, with 13 bases between them. In germline, CDR1 is SQVTM, CDR2 ANQGSEA. This CDR3 reads CSVGPRQNYGYTF. CDR3 bases: TGCAGCGTGGGCCCTAGACAGAACTATGGCTACACCTTC.

This chain joins TRBV29-1 and TRBJ1-5, with a tentative D call TRBD1 (6 bases). The germline V gene encodes CDR1 SQVTM and CDR2 ANQGSEA. Trimming removed 4 bases at V and 6 bases at J, with 10 bases between. The CDR3 covers 12 residues. DNA for the CDR3: TGCAGCGTTGCCCAGGGGACTCAGCCCCAGCATTTT. Protein product: CSVAQGTQPQHF.

This clonotype was counted only a few times. V and J are TRBV20-1 and TRBJ2-7, with a possible D match to TRBD2 (5 bases). The germline gives CDR1 DFQATT, CDR2 SNEGSKA (reference sequence). The CDR3 has 11 residues. V shed 6 bases and J shed 7 bases, with 13 bases lying between them. The CDR3 bases are TGCAGTGCGACCAGATCGGGGGAGCAGTACTTC. It is translated as CSATRSGEQYF.

V and J are TRBV15 and TRBJ2-7; possible D gene TRBD1, 6 bases. Germline assignment: CDR1 LNHNV and CDR2 YYDKDF (reference sequence). The CDR3 extends over 15 amino acids. Trimming stripped 2 bases from V and 3 bases from J, with 14 bases between. CDR3 nucleotide sequence: TGTGCCACCAGCAGATCATCCGTAGGGGGCTACGAGCAGTACTTC. This encodes CATSRSSVGGYEQYF. The full variable domain, with the rest looked up from reference TRBV15 and TRBJ2-7, is DAMVIQNPRYQVTQFGKPVTLSCSQTLNHNVMYWYQQKSSQAPKLLFHYYDKDFNNEADTPDNFQSRRPNTSFCFLDIRSPGLGDTAMYLCATSRSSVGGYEQYFGPGTRLTVT.

This clonotype was counted between two and nine times. The chain couples TRBV4-3 to TRBJ2-5, with D possibly TRBD2 on 5 matching bases. V shed 1 base and J shed 4 bases, with 16 bases lying between them. CDR3 length: 16 amino acids. Looked up from germline, CDR1 is LGHNA and CDR2 is YSLEER. The CDR3 region has the DNA TGCGCCAGCAGCCAAGCGTTCGCGGGTAACGGAGAGACCCAGTACTTC. Its protein is CASSQAFAGNGETQYF.

This clonotype was seen more than once but under ten times. The chain couples TRBV10-2 to TRBJ2-3, with 11 bases aligning to TRBD2. Germline values: CDR1 WSHSY, CDR2 SAAADI. This CDR3 is built from 16 residues. Unmatched junction bases numbered 8, after V lost 7 bases and J lost 2 bases. The CDR3, as DNA: TGCGCCAGCATGCCGGGACTAGCGGCTTCCACAGATACGCAGTATTTT. The encoded protein is CASMPGLAASTDTQYF.

A few counts support this clonotype. The J gene is TRBJ2-2, the V gene TRBV27, with D perhaps TRBD1 (6 bases). This CDR3 contains 16 residues. Germline values: CDR1 MNHEY, CDR2 SMNVEV (reference sequence). V was shortened by 10 bases and J by 2 bases, with 20 bases between the two germline ends. This CDR3 reads CATSHGRTVNTGELFF. The CDR3 DNA is TGTGCCACCTCTCACGGGCGGACAGTCAACACCGGGGAGCTGTTTTTT.

V usage is TRBV9 and J usage is TRBJ2-5; possible D gene TRBD2, 5 bases. From germline, CDR1 is SGDLS and CDR2 YYNGEE. Trimming took off 0 bases at V and 4 bases at J, with 16 bases between the two ends. The CDR3 contains 16 residues. As DNA, the CDR3 is TGTGCCAGCAGCGTAGAAGCCCACGGGGAAGCAGAGACCCAGTACTTC. Translation gives CASSVEAHGEAETQYF.

This clonotype was counted only a few times. The chain is built from TRBV7-2 and TRBJ2-7; 7 bases align to TRBD1. The J segment lost 0 bases and the V segment lost 3 bases, leaving 5 bases of the junction unmatched. Germline V gene sequence: CDR1 SGHTA, CDR2 FQGNSA. This CDR3 has 15 residues. The CDR3 DNA sequence: TGTGCCAGCAGCTTTGACAGGGTCCCCTCCTACGAGCAGTACTTC. Translating gives CASSFDRVPSYEQYF.

The V gene is TRBV20-1, the J gene TRBJ1-2; D remains ambiguous. The germline V and J ends were trimmed by 3 bases and 6 bases, with 8 bases remaining between them. The CDR3 sequence is 11 residues long. CDR1 is DFQATT, CDR2 SNEGSKA, per germline (reference sequence). The CDR3 DNA reads TGCAGTGCTAGTCTGTCGGATGGCTACACCTTC. It encodes CSASLSDGYTF.

On this clonotype: One junction end disagrees with the germline gene, perhaps due to a read error. J is TRBJ2-5 and V is TRBV12-3 or TRBV12-4; D could derive from TRBD1 or TRBD2 (5 bases each). The CDR3 consists of 15 residues. The CDR3 DNA sequence: TGTGCCAGCAGACCGGAGCCGGGACGGCAAGAGACCCGGTACTTC. Translation: CASRPEPGRQETRYF.

This clonotype came up a few times. V gene TRBV4-2 combines with J gene TRBJ2-1, with 9 bases matching TRBD2. With V trimmed by 0 bases and J by 5 bases, 5 bases remained unmatched. The CDR3 is 16 amino acids. Germline loops: CDR1 LGHNA, CDR2 YNFKEQ. In nucleotides, the CDR3 is TGTGCCAGCAGCCAAGATACCGCGGGAGGGAACAATGAGCAGTTCTTC. It is translated as CASSQDTAGGNNEQFF.

This rearrangement joins TRBV20-1 to TRBJ2-5; D may be TRBD1 (6 bases). CDR3 size: 14 residues. V was clipped by 3 bases and J by 3 bases, with 14 bases between them. Germline V gene data show CDR1 as DFQATT and CDR2 as SNEGSKA (reference sequence). The CDR3 region is CSASRGGGKETQYF. The CDR3 DNA sequence: TGCAGTGCTAGCAGGGGCGGTGGTAAAGAGACCCAGTACTTC.

Ten or more counts support this clonotype. V and J are TRBV28 and TRBJ2-5, with 8 bases that match TRBD2. Germline V CDR1 and CDR2: MDHEN, SYDVKM. Trimming cost V 4 bases and J 4 bases; bases outside gene matches: 5. The CDR3 sequence is 14 residues long. CDR3 nucleotide sequence: TGTGCCAGCAGTTCCGGGAGGGGCTCAGAGACCCAGTACTTC. This codes for CASSSGRGSETQYF.

This clonotype was counted between two and nine times. The rearrangement joins TRBV28 to TRBJ2-1; D might be TRBD2 (6 bases). The CDR3 extends over 15 amino acids. From germline, CDR1 is MDHEN and CDR2 SYDVKM. V was shortened by 3 bases and J by 6 bases, with 15 bases between the two germline ends. The CDR3 DNA is TGTGCCAGCAGTTTCCCCCGACTAGTCGGCAATGAGCAGTTCTTC. Translation gives CASSFPRLVGNEQFF.

This chain uses TRBV6-5 with TRBJ2-5, with D possibly matching TRBD2 (5 bases). This CDR3 region has 16 residues. The germline CDR1 and CDR2 sequences are MNHEY and SVGAGI. The V and J ends lost 5 bases and 5 bases respectively, with 21 bases between them. CDR3 sequence reads: CASSNPGFRSVETQYF. CDR3 DNA sequence: TGTGCCAGCAGTAACCCGGGATTTCGGTCGGTGGAGACCCAGTACTTC.

The table lists this clonotype with a few counts. The J gene is TRBJ2-1, the V gene TRBV7-2; 9 nucleotides align to TRBD1. CDR1 and CDR2 (germline): SGHTA, FQGNSA. This CDR3 spans 13 amino acids. Germline trimming cut 5 bases from V and 8 bases from J; bases unmatched to any gene: 4. The CDR3 loop reads CASSPDRGHEQFF. CDR3 nucleotides: TGTGCCAGCAGCCCGGACAGGGGTCATGAGCAGTTCTTC.